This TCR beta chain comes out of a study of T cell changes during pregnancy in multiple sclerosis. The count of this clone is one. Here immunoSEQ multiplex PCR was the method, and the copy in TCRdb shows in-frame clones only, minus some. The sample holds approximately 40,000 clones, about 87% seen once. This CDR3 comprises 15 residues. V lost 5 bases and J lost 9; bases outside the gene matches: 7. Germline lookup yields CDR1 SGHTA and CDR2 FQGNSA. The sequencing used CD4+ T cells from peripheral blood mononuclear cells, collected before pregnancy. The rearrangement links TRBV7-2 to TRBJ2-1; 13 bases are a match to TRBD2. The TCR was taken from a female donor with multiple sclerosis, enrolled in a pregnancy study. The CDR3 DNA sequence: TGTGCCAGCAGCCTACTAGCGGGGGGGCGGTCTGAGCAGTTCTTC. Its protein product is CASSLLAGGRSEQFF.